This T cell receptor beta chain is from a study of blood T cell repertoires in COVID-19. On the study more broadly: Samples representing acute and convalescent COVID-19 were sourced from the United States, Italy and Spain. The analysed material was cDNA or gDNA that came from T cells, B-cell-depleted T cells, or PBMCs.

The V segment lost 8 bases and the J segment 5 bases; nucleotides outside the gene matches: 8. Germline-derived CDR1 and CDR2 are MNHEY and SMNVEV (reference sequence). The CDR3 is made up of 13 amino acids. Study processing details: Amplification of reference gene primers was used by the study to estimate nucleated cell counts. The protocol was immunoSEQ multiplex PCR, while the TCRdb copy is restricted to in-frame clones and leaves out a portion. D and trimming were read from the DNA, whereas the V and J calls and clone size are those reported in that table. The table lists 150,000 to 200,000 clones, around 90% of them singletons.

The TCR originated in a man between 40 and 49 years old with acute or convalescent COVID-19. The J gene is TRBJ1-1, the V gene TRBV27; TRBD1 matches at 7 bases. Sequencing was carried out using peripheral blood. CDR3 protein: CASGRTGGTEAFF. The CDR3 nucleotides read TGTGCCAGCGGCCGGACAGGAGGGACTGAAGCTTTCTTT.